This is a list of T cell receptor beta chains from one sample in a study of identical twins. MiXCR, run by TCRdb on the 5' RACE reads, gives a single entry per CDR3 protein. The table lists over 200,000 distinct CDR3 sequences, roughly 10% of them singletons. The specimen was memory T cells sorted from blood. The source of these receptors is a man in his fifties in good health. CDR3s include the opening cysteine and the closing phenylalanine or tryptophan. Fields, in order: V gene, J gene, CDR3 protein.

>TRBV15|TRBJ1-3
CATSRAGGGGNTIYF
>TRBV6-6|TRBJ2-5
CASRPHGQETQYF
>TRBV29-1|TRBJ2-7
CILKGRRYEQYF
>TRBV6-2/TRBV6-3|TRBJ1-5
CASGNRGTGLISLAVSNQPQHF
>TRBV6-2/TRBV6-3|TRBJ1-1
CASSYGGGPTEAFF
>TRBV20-1|TRBJ2-3
CSARGWGDRGFADTQYF
>TRBV9|TRBJ2-7
CASSERQGYEQYF
>TRBV7-2|TRBJ2-5
CASSLGPGQNLEVRF
>TRBV5-6|TRBJ1-2
CASSAAPNYGYTF
>TRBV6-2/TRBV6-3|TRBJ2-5
CASSTDRRLHTQYF
>TRBV7-2|TRBJ1-2
CASSLGPGGPGYTF
>TRBV4-1|TRBJ1-6
CASSLGQDYNSPLHF
>TRBV15|TRBJ1-6
CATSGRDLALSPLHF
>TRBV7-2|TRBJ1-4
CASSLVTSGELFF
>TRBV4-1|TRBJ2-1
CASSQEAARGGYNEQFF
>TRBV16|TRBJ2-1
CASSLKQSRGLGNEQFF
>TRBV28|TRBJ2-3
CASSKLASYTDTQYF
>TRBV6-1|TRBJ1-5
CASRTTTGVGNQPQHF
>TRBV30|TRBJ2-1
CAWSVGDYSYNEQFF
>TRBV18|TRBJ2-1
CASSPPTLGEQFF
>TRBV6-2/TRBV6-3|TRBJ2-2
CASSFIAGNANTGELFF
>TRBV5-1|TRBJ1-2
CASSLDGGIGNYGYTF
>TRBV7-9|TRBJ2-7
CASSLVGRGDYEQYF
>TRBV28|TRBJ2-7
CATTVLGDPSYEQYF
>TRBV29-1|TRBJ2-5
CSVEVGTGYAAQYF
>TRBV3-1|TRBJ2-7
CASSQGISGSSYEQYF
>TRBV18|TRBJ2-5
CASSETDVTQYF
>TRBV5-1|TRBJ2-7
CASSSDRTGEQYF
>TRBV9|TRBJ1-3
CASSGAVSGNTIYF
>TRBV6-1|TRBJ2-7
CASSRNSGPLEQYF
>TRBV2|TRBJ2-2
CASRRLAGSTGELFF
>TRBV5-4|TRBJ2-3
CASSAPSGKGTDTQYF
>TRBV27|TRBJ2-5
CASRSGLAGSQYF
>TRBV5-5|TRBJ1-5
CASSLFPTEAQPQHF
>TRBV7-8|TRBJ2-1
CASSLARLSSYNEQFF
>TRBV12-3/TRBV12-4|TRBJ2-7
CASSSLRGGATYEQYF
>TRBV7-8|TRBJ2-1
CASSLALLTSYNEQFF
>TRBV2|TRBJ2-7
CASVRRGNYEQYF
>TRBV5-1|TRBJ1-1
CASSLVTGVEAFF
>TRBV18|TRBJ2-7
CASSAGLAYEQYF
>TRBV20-1|TRBJ2-1
CSASGTSGFDEQFF
>TRBV6-1|TRBJ2-5
CASSVSVGLETQYF
>TRBV5-1|TRBJ1-1
CASSSTGGHTEAFF
>TRBV4-3|TRBJ2-2
CASSQVSGFGTGELFF
>TRBV27|TRBJ2-7
CASSFSGTRGEQYF
>TRBV7-9|TRBJ2-5
CASSSGPIQETQYF
>TRBV5-6|TRBJ2-7
CASSSWGTGFNEQYF
>TRBV6-2/TRBV6-3|TRBJ2-6
CASSPISGYSSGANVLTF
>TRBV21-1|TRBJ2-2
CASSKGEGIRTPGSCFF
>TRBV4-1|TRBJ2-5
CASSQEGNPQETQYF
>TRBV24-1|TRBJ2-2
CATSEVNTGELFF
>TRBV29-1|TRBJ2-1
CSVQNEQFF
>TRBV7-2|TRBJ2-7
CASSYTGTGGREQYF
>TRBV30|TRBJ2-2
CAWSVAGELFF
>TRBV20-1|TRBJ2-3
CSAREQGTDTQYF
>TRBV11-2|TRBJ2-7
CASRGQGYYEQYF
>TRBV20-1|TRBJ1-5
CSASSRIGQPQHF